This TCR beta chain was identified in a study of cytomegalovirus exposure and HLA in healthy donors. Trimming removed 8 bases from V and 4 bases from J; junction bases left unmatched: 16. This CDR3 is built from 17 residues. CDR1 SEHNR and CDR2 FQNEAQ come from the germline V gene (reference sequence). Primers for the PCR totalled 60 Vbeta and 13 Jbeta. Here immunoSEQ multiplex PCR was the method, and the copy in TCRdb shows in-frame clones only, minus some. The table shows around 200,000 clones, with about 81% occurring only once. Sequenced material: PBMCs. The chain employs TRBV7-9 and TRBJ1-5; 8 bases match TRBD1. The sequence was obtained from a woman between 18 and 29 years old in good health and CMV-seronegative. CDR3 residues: CASSSGGTGLRNQPQHF. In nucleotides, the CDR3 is TGTGCCAGCTCGTCCGGCGGGACAGGCCTACGAAATCAGCCCCAGCATTTT.